Detailed here is one T cell receptor (beta chain). Antigen: not known. The V gene lost 6 bases and the J gene lost 7 bases, with 10 bases spanning the gap. Looked up from germline, CDR1 is MNHEY and CDR2 is SVGAGI. This CDR3 region has 11 residues. The data were taken from a study of CD8+ T cells in alopecia areata. Study-level points and caveats: Sequencing of scalp samples also includes resident alphabeta T cells from normal skin.

In each case, RNA was isolated and then reverse transcribed into cDNA as the sequencing template. TCRdb keeps only in-frame clones here, not all; method: immunoSEQ multiplex PCR. The sample has around 150,000 clones, 55% to 65% seen once. Sequences were obtained from CD4+ T cells sorted from blood. The source of this sequence is a human donor in good health. This sequence joins TRBV6-5 and TRBJ2-7, with D perhaps TRBD1 or TRBD2 (5 bases each). CDR3 sequence: CASRGVPEQYF. As DNA, the CDR3 is TGTGCCAGCAGGGGGGTCCCTGAGCAGTACTTC.